The T cell receptor (beta chain) under discussion was sequenced for a study of cytomegalovirus exposure and HLA in healthy donors. Broader study findings: In vitro assays verified that a few CMV-associated chains recognized CMV antigens specifically. Follow-up analysis seemed to connect common viral pathogens with several of the most significant clusters identified. Highest at DRB1 and lowest at HLA-C, TCR association rates differed among HLA loci in a later analysis.

Researchers ran the PCR with 60 Vbeta and 13 Jbeta primers. Profiled with immunoSEQ multiplex PCR; TCRdb holds only in-frame clones, not every one. The sample gives 160,000 or so clones, roughly 80% of which show up once; 2.2% is in the top ten. This CDR3 has 15 residues. V lost 0 bases to trimming and J lost 5 bases; unmatched junction nucleotides: 7. Per germline, CDR1 LGHNA and CDR2 YSLEER. A remark on this clone: Its antigen remains unidentified.

This sequence originates from a man over 45 in good health and CMV-seropositive. Sequenced: PBMCs. The rearrangement joins TRBV4-3 to TRBJ2-7; 7 nucleotides align to TRBD2. The CDR3 loop is CASSQDRASGDEQYF. The CDR3 nucleotides read TGCGCCAGCAGCCAAGATAGGGCTAGCGGAGACGAGCAGTACTTC.